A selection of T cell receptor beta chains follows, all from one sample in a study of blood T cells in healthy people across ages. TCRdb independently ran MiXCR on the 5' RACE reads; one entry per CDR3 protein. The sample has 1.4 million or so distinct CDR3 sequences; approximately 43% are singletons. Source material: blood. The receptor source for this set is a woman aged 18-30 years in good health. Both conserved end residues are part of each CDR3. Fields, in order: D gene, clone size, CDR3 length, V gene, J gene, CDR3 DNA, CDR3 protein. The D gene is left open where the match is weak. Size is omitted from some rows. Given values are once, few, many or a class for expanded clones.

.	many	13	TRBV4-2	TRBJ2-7	TGTGCCAGCAGCCAAAATCGGGTTTACGAGCAGTACTTC	CASSQNRVYEQYF
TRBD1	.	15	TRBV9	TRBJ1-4	TGTGCCAGCAGCGGACAGGGGAGGACTAATGAAAAACTGTTTTTT	CASSGQGRTNEKLFF
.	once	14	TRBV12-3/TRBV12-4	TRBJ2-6	TGTGCCGGCAGTCGGGAGACTGGGGCCAACGTCCTGACTTTC	CAGSRETGANVLTF
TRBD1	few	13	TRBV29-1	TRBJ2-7	TGCAGCGTACCGGGACAGGGGTCAAATGAGCAGTACTTC	CSVPGQGSNEQYF
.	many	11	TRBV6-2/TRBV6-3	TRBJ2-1	TGTGCCAGCACCCGTGGTAATGAGCAGTTCTTC	CASTRGNEQFF
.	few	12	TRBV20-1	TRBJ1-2	TGCAGTGCTAGTGCACCCCACTATGGCTACACCTTC	CSASAPHYGYTF
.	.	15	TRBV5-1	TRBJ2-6	TGCGCCAGCAGCTTGGATGGAGCTGGGGCCAACGTCCTGACTTTC	CASSLDGAGANVLTF
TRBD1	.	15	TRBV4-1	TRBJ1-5	TGCGCCAGCGGCCGAGGGACAGGGAGCAATCAGCCCCAGCATTTT	CASGRGTGSNQPQHF
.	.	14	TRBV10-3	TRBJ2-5	TGTGCCATCAGTGATCCAGTAGGTCAAGAGACCCAGTACTTC	CAISDPVGQETQYF
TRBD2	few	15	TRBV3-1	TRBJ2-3	TGTGCCAGCAGCCAGCCGACTAGCGGAACAGATACGCAGTATTTT	CASSQPTSGTDTQYF
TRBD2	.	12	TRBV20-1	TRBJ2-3	TGCAGTGCAAGTAGCGGGTTAGATACGCAGTATTTT	CSASSGLDTQYF
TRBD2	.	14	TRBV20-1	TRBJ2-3	TGCAGTGCTAGTTACGGGAGGGGCACAGATACGCAGTATTTT	CSASYGRGTDTQYF